The 4 T cell receptor beta chains presented below share a single source sample, sequenced in a study of T cells in tuberculosis. Time point meaning: new active TB diagnosis, blood taken before or within 7 days of starting treatment. Using immunoSEQ multiplex PCR, the repertoire was profiled, and TCRdb retains in-frame clones only, with some absent. The table records about 22,000 clones, approximately 85% of them present only once. The sequencing here drew on PBMCs, taken at tuberculosis diagnosis. These receptors were obtained from an adult with tuberculosis.

This chain uses TRBV5-4 with TRBJ2-1; TRBD2 agrees at 10 bases. The CDR3 has 16 amino acids. Germline loops: CDR1 SGHNT, CDR2 YYREEE (reference sequence). V gave up 8 bases and J gave up 7 bases; unmatched junction bases: 15. In DNA, the CDR3 is TGTGCCAGTCAAGCGGGGGGGTACTCCTACGGGAATGAGCAGTTCTTC. Amino acid sequence: CASQAGGYSYGNEQFF.

CDR3 in amino acids: CASSFSTSGFNEQFF. The CDR3 region has the DNA TGTGCCAGCAGCTTCAGTACTAGCGGGTTCAATGAGCAGTTCTTC. This chain connects TRBV11-2 to TRBJ2-1, with 9 bases lining up with TRBD2. Germline V gene data show CDR1 as SGHAT and CDR2 as FQNNGV. Trimming removed 3 bases from V and 6 bases from J; junction bases left unmatched: 6. CDR3 length equals 15 residues. The variable domain in full, with the rest retrieved from reference TRBV11-2 and TRBJ2-1, is EAGVAQSPRYKIIEKRQSVAFWCNPISGHATLYWYQQILGQGPKLLIQFQNNGVVDDSQLPKDRFSAERLKGVDSTLKIQPAKLEDSAVYLCASSFSTSGFNEQFFGPGTRLTVL.

V and J are TRBV4-3 and TRBJ2-3; 9 bases fit TRBD2. Per germline, CDR1 LGHNA and CDR2 YSLEER. This CDR3 has 17 amino acids. V shed 4 bases and J 2 bases; nucleotides not matched to a gene: 10. CDR3: CASSLYSGGLSTDTQYF. CDR3 nucleotides: TGCGCCAGCAGCCTCTATAGCGGGGGCCTTTCCACAGATACGCAGTATTTT.

CDR3 loop: CARSPGGEAFF. CDR3 bases: TGTGCCAGATCGCCGGGAGGAGAAGCTTTCTTT. This rearrangement joins TRBV2 to TRBJ1-1; no reliable D call. CDR1 SNHLY and CDR2 FYNNEI come from the germline V gene. The ends were cut back, 9 bases at V and 8 bases at J, with 13 bases in the middle. The CDR3 covers 11 residues. The variable domain in full, with the rest retrieved from reference TRBV2 and TRBJ1-1, is EPEVTQTPSHQVTQMGQEVILRCVPISNHLYFYWYRQILGQKVEFLVSFYNNEISEKSEIFDDQFSVERPDGSNFTLKIRSTKLEDSAMYFCARSPGGEAFFGQGTRLTVV.